One sample yielded the 2 T cell receptor beta chains listed below, sequenced in a study of somatic mutations in cytotoxic T cells in rheumatoid arthritis. Clones were read by immunoSEQ multiplex PCR, and TCRdb kept only the in-frame ones, dropping some. The sample lists over 15,000 clones, roughly 80% occurring once. Sequencing was carried out using CD8+ T cells sorted from blood. These receptors were collected from an adult with rheumatoid arthritis.

The chain is built from TRBV4-2 and TRBJ2-2, with TRBD1 as a possible D gene (5 bases). This CDR3 comprises 15 residues. V was trimmed by 4 bases and J by 1 base, leaving 10 bases between them. Per germline, CDR1 LGHNA and CDR2 YNFKEQ. As DNA, the CDR3 is TGTGCCAGCAGCCCCCAAAGGGGGAACACCGGGGAGCTGTTTTTT. Amino acid sequence: CASSPQRGNTGELFF.

The V and J genes are TRBV5-6 and TRBJ2-3; D might be TRBD1 (6 bases). This CDR3 spans 15 amino acids. V lost 0 bases and J lost 0, with 8 bases in between. Germline-derived CDR1 and CDR2 are SGHDT and YYEEEE. The CDR3 nucleotides are TGTGCCAGCAGCTTGGGACAGGCCAGCACAGATACGCAGTATTTT. The encoded protein is CASSLGQASTDTQYF.